This T cell receptor beta chain was identified in a study of T-cell reconstitution after alpha-beta-depleted transplantation in children (dated by TCRdb to the mid-2010s). With respect to the entire study: Using TCR repertoire profiling, the study quantitatively followed how T-cell immune reconstitution unfolded in children after TCRalphabeta/CD19-depleted allogeneic hematopoietic cell transplantation.

Notes on this clonotype: This clone's antigen is unknown. Per-nucleotide qualities are absent, and no much larger clonotype sits a single base away.

Preparation of the library involved PCR. Data came from an Illumina HiSeq 2500. TCR library preparation used molecular barcoding, with unique molecular identifiers applied to normalize quantification of the TCRbeta repertoire. TCRdb took the public reads, trimmed them with fastp at Q25, ran MiXCR for clone calling and kept in-frame beta chains. Every entry covers one CDR3 protein and lists the most common genes and DNA from its rows. The sample includes hundreds of thousands of distinct CDR3 sequences, with under 15% observed a single time. About 5.6% of the sample is held by the ten biggest clonotypes. The TCR sequence derives from a human donor who donated a stem cell graft to a child with combined immunodeficiency. The sequencing used PBMCs from the stem cell graft donor, collected from the stem cell graft.

The DNA reads TGTGCCAGCAGCTTAGTTTCGGCTGGGGCCAACGTCCTGACTTTC. Translated, it reads CASSLVSAGANVLTF. In this chain, TRBV11-1 is recombined with TRBJ2-6; too little of a D gene remains to name it. CDR1 SGHAT and CDR2 FQDESV were looked up in the germline V gene (reference sequence). Trimming costs V 1 base and J 2 bases, and their ends lie 6 bases apart. From the cysteine through the phenylalanine, the CDR3 covers 15 amino acids. Here the CDR3 DNA is all that survives: 45 bases in frame from base 1.